This is a list of T cell receptor beta chains from one sample in a study of blood T cell repertoires in COVID-19. Assay: immunoSEQ multiplex PCR; the TCRdb copy retains only in-frame clones and omits some. The table shows roughly 120,000 clones, with 76% occurring only once. Source material: peripheral blood. All receptors come from a woman over 75 with acute or convalescent COVID-19. CDR3s include the opening cysteine and the closing phenylalanine or tryptophan. Fields, in order: CDR3 protein, CDR3 DNA, clone size, D gene, V gene, J gene. The D gene is left open where the match is weak. A row's size may be missing; if present it is once, few, many or a size class.

CDR3aa: CASSSEVPYYNEQFF
CDR3nt: TGCGCCAGCAGTTCGGAGGTCCCCTACTACAATGAGCAGTTCTTC
abundance: .
d_gene: .
v_gene: TRBV10-2
j_gene: TRBJ2-1

CDR3aa: CASSIQGRMNTEAFF
CDR3nt: TGTGCCAGTAGTATCCAGGGCAGGATGAACACTGAAGCTTTCTTT
abundance: .
d_gene: .
v_gene: TRBV19
j_gene: TRBJ1-1

CDR3aa: CASSYVGLNQETQYF
CDR3nt: TGTGCCAGCAGTTACGTGGGACTGAACCAAGAGACCCAGTACTTC
abundance: .
d_gene: .
v_gene: TRBV6-5
j_gene: TRBJ2-5

CDR3aa: CSVDLRGGGYTF
CDR3nt: TGCAGCGTTGATCTCAGGGGCGGTGGCTACACCTTC
abundance: .
d_gene: .
v_gene: TRBV29-1
j_gene: TRBJ1-2

CDR3aa: CASSPKGTGGIGYTF
CDR3nt: TGTGCCAGCAGCCCGAAGGGGACAGGGGGAATTGGCTACACCTTC
abundance: few
d_gene: TRBD1
v_gene: TRBV7-2
j_gene: TRBJ1-2

CDR3aa: CASSNRGRREQFF
CDR3nt: TGTGCCAGTTCCAACAGGGGGCGTAGGGAGCAGTTCTTC
abundance: .
d_gene: TRBD1
v_gene: TRBV19
j_gene: TRBJ2-1

CDR3aa: CASSPLGGRNEQFF
CDR3nt: TGTGCCAGCAGCCCCTTAGGGGGCCGCAATGAGCAGTTCTTC
abundance: .
d_gene: TRBD1
v_gene: TRBV3-1/TRBV3-2
j_gene: TRBJ2-1

CDR3aa: CASSPTGQRSTDTQYF
CDR3nt: TGTGCCAGCAGTCCGACGGGACAGAGGAGCACAGATACGCAGTATTTT
abundance: .
d_gene: TRBD1
v_gene: TRBV27
j_gene: TRBJ2-3

CDR3aa: CASSPPDRGGGYTF
CDR3nt: TGTGCCAGCAGTCCCCCTGACAGGGGAGGTGGCTACACCTTC
abundance: .
d_gene: TRBD1
v_gene: TRBV28
j_gene: TRBJ1-2

CDR3aa: CASSNRGQETQYF
CDR3nt: TGTGCCAGTAGCAACAGGGGACAAGAGACCCAGTACTTC
abundance: .
d_gene: TRBD1
v_gene: TRBV19
j_gene: TRBJ2-5

CDR3aa: CAWTTGSGNTIYF
CDR3nt: TGTGCCTGGACGACAGGCTCTGGAAACACCATATATTTT
abundance: .
d_gene: .
v_gene: TRBV30
j_gene: TRBJ1-3